The clone carrying this T cell receptor (beta chain) has at least ten counts. Its antigen remains unidentified. This CDR3 region has 15 residues. The V gene lost 0 bases and the J gene lost 4 bases, with 12 bases spanning the gap. Germline-derived CDR1 and CDR2 are LGHNA and YNFKEQ. Recruitment covered hyperthyroidism patients aged 18 to 65 whose new diagnosis was of under 2 months' duration. Orbital computed tomography and thyroid ultrasound, along with TRAb, serum thyroxine and clinical symptoms, underpinned diagnosis. The data derive from a study of Graves' ophthalmopathy and Graves' hyperthyroidism. Overall study results and limits: Blood repertoires reportedly contained most expanded thyroid clonotypes above 0.001 frequency. The model achieved 55% to 71% sensitivity and 72% to 85% specificity for ophthalmopathy progression.

RNA served as the template for amplifying TCR beta CDR3 regions. First-round RT-PCR used HTBI primers; second-round multiplex PCR followed. TCRdb reprocessed the multiplex PCR reads via MiXCR and lists one record per CDR3 protein. Of 500,000 to 600,000 distinct CDR3 sequences in the sample, about two fifths were seen once. Material: peripheral blood or thyroid tissue (not recorded which). This chain joins TRBV4-2 and TRBJ1-1; no reliable D call. The clonotype originates from an adult man with Graves' hyperthyroidism. The CDR3 sequence: CASSQDWDGGTEAFF. CDR3 DNA sequence: TGTGCCAGCAGCCAAGATTGGGATGGCGGCACTGAAGCTTTCTTT.